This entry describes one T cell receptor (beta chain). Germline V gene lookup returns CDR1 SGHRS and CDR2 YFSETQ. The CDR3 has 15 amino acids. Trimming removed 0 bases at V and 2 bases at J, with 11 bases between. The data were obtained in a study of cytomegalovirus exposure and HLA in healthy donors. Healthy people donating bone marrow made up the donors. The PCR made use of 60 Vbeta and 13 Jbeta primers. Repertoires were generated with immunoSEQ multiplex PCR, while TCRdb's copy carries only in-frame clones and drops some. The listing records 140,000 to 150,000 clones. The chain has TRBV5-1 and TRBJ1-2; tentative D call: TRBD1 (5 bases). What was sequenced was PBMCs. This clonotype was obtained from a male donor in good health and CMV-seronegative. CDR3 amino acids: CASSLVGAGNYGYTF. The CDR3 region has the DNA TGCGCCAGCAGCTTGGTTGGGGCGGGGAACTATGGCTACACCTTC.